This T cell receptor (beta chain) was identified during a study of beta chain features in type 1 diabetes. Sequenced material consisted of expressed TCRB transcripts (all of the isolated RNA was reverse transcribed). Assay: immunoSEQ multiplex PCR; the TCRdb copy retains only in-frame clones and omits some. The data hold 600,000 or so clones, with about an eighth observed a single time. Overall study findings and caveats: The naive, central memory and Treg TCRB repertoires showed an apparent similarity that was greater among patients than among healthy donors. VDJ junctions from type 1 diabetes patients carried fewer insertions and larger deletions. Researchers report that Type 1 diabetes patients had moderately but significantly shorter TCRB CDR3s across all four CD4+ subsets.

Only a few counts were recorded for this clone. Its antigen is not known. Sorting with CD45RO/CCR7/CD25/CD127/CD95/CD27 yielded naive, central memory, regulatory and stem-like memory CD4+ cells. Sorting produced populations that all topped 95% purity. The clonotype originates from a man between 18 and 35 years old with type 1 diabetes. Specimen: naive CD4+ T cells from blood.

Here the CDR3 DNA reads TGTGCCAGCAGTGAGACAGTGGATCAGCCCCAGCATTTT. It specifies CASSETVDQPQHF. This chain joins TRBV2 and TRBJ1-5; TRBD1 might be the D (5 bases). Looked up from germline, CDR1 is SNHLY and CDR2 is FYNNEI. The ends were cut back, 3 bases at V and 5 bases at J, with 8 bases in the middle. The CDR3 has 13 residues. The full variable domain, completed using reference TRBV2 and TRBJ1-5, is EPEVTQTPSHQVTQMGQEVILRCVPISNHLYFYWYRQILGQKVEFLVSFYNNEISEKSEIFDDQFSVERPDGSNFTLKIRSTKLEDSAMYFCASSETVDQPQHFGDGTRLSIL.